This T cell receptor (beta chain) was sequenced for a study of cytomegalovirus exposure and HLA in healthy donors. Study overall: An earlier analysis found some 100 million unique TCR beta sequences from about 190 million T cells. Unique TCRs from HLA-typed donors, some 85 million of them, were held in an early data release.

Comments on this clone: What it binds is not known.

Findings and caveats of the study: Most TCR sequences were uncommon, yet certain public TCRs appeared in many donors.

This PCR relied on a set of 60 Vbeta primers and 13 Jbeta primers. Original processing notes: In a later analysis, some 10 million of 83 million or so unique beta chains occurred in at least two donors. Measured with immunoSEQ multiplex PCR; TCRdb has only the in-frame clones, and not every one. For V, J and clone size, that table is used; D and trimming come from the DNA. Among around 190,000 clones listed, around 80% were seen once. This receptor was taken from a woman aged 40 to 55 in good health and CMV-seronegative. Sequencing input: PBMCs.

The CDR3 nucleotides read TGTGCCAGCAGCTACCGGACAGGGGGCACTGAAGCTTTCTTT. This codes for CASSYRTGGTEAFF. The chain carries TRBV5-5 and TRBJ1-1, with TRBD1 matching over 10 bases. Germline V gene data show CDR1 as SGHKS and CDR2 as YYEKEE (reference sequence). The CDR3 consists of 14 residues. The trim removed 3 bases at V and 4 bases at J, leaving 3 bases unmatched.